These 2 T cell receptor beta chains were all obtained from the same sample, sequenced in a study of identifying expanded T cells in peripheral blood. The repertoire was sequenced with immunoSEQ multiplex PCR; TCRdb's copy has only in-frame clones and lacks some. The table has roughly 100,000 clones, approximately 90% seen once. The sample consisted of blood. The receptors shown here come from a person aged 18 to 75 in good health.

The rearrangement joins TRBV18 to TRBJ2-3; 9 bases align to TRBD1. The V gene end was trimmed by 6 bases and the J gene end by 3 bases; junction bases not matched to a gene: 7. Germline V CDR1 and CDR2: KGHSH, LQKENI. This CDR3 has 15 amino acids. CDR3 sequence (DNA): TGTGCCAGCTCCCAAAGGACAGGGGAGACAGATACGCAGTATTTT. Translated: CASSQRTGETDTQYF.

The chain employs TRBV28 and TRBJ1-2; D might be TRBD1 (5 bases). The CDR3 length is 13 residues. V was shortened by 3 bases and J by 4 bases, with 9 bases between the two germline ends. Germline values: CDR1 MDHEN, CDR2 SYDVKM. The chain's CDR3 is CASSLGQGYGYTF. CDR3 nucleotides: TGTGCCAGCAGTTTGGGCCAGGGCTATGGCTACACCTTC.